This T cell receptor (beta chain) was identified during a study of blood T cells in healthy people across ages (dated by TCRdb to between 2015 and 2017). Regarding the study in general: In model experiments, template switching captured roughly one uniquely barcoded TCR beta cDNA molecule for every two T cells. To avoid experimental bias, donors of different ages were randomly spread across the sequencing lanes. Age-related changes in TCR beta repertoire diversity were measured in the study by deep sequencing normalized with unique cDNA molecular identifiers. The study analyzed two additional independent replicas of 1 million unique cDNA reads from the same blood draw for two donors, one aged 18 to 30 and one aged 80 or older. Four age groups were formed from the donors: young (average roughly 15 years), middle-aged (approximately 40), aged (about 62) and long-lived (less than 85). The paper's findings and limits, for the study overall: The long-lived group showed more naive CD4+ T cells, fewer expanded clones and increased TCR diversity than the aged group, suggesting age selection. Estimates of total diversity from one million sequenced T cells were regarded as lower bounds and underestimates. Since profiling was done on bulk unsorted PBMCs, naive and antigen-experienced compartments could not be conclusively compared. There was a strong correlation between observed TCR beta diversity and the percentage of naive T cells measured by flow cytometry. Because donor CMV infection status was unknown, age-related changes in expanded clonotypes were potentially confounded. Observed TCR beta diversity per million T cells fell roughly linearly with age, and a significant reduction was already apparent by age about 38.

Library preparation was by 5' RACE. The data were produced on an Illumina HiSeq 2500. A second PCR of roughly 7 to 11 cycles was performed with a sample-barcoded 5' primer and a J-beta primer mix. Each TCR beta cDNA molecule received a unique molecular identifier from a template-switch 5' adaptor carrying 12 random nucleotides. At least 2.5 million CDR3-containing paired-end reads were obtained from each sample. First-strand cDNA synthesis was performed from all RNA using the Mint cDNA synthesis kit, with priming by a TRBC-specific oligonucleotide. Following uracil-DNA glycosylase treatment, a first 18-cycle PCR with universal primers M1SS and BC2_uni_R was performed on all cDNA. For the original study's pipeline: For normalization, 1 million high-quality reads, each with a distinct molecular identifier, were randomly selected from each sample. Instead of being binned into consensus sequences, reads that shared molecular identifiers were thrown out. MiTCR, set to a Q25 quality threshold and the strictest error-elimination algorithm, was used for CDR3 identification, clonotype clustering and error correction. Lower-bound total TCR beta diversity was estimated with a nonparametric unseen species model using Euler transformation. In-frame beta chains were kept once TCRdb had trimmed the public reads at Q25 with fastp and called clones with MiXCR. Entries that share a CDR3 protein sequence are merged under the most common genes and DNA. TCRdb, rather than the study authors, made the V and J calls. Counted in this sample were 1.5 million to 2 million distinct CDR3 sequences; roughly 52% of them appeared once. The ten biggest clones cover 2.1% of the sample.

With respect to this clonotype: Its antigen target is currently unknown. Per-nucleotide qualities are absent, and no much larger clonotype sits a single base away.

Compared with germline, V lacks 6 bases and J lacks 10 bases; bases without a gene match: 6. Counted from cysteine to phenylalanine, this CDR3 has 12 amino acids. The only DNA kept is the CDR3, 36 bases in frame from the first base. Per the germline V gene, ENHRY is the CDR1 and SYGVKD is the CDR2. The 39 donors, aged roughly 6 to 95 years, were systemically healthy Caucasian individuals from Russia. Roughly 10 milliliters of peripheral blood were collected from each donor into EDTA-treated Vacutainer tubes. Ficoll-Paque density-gradient centrifugation was used to isolate PBMCs, with at least 7 million obtained per sample. Total RNA, at least 6 micrograms per sample, was extracted from PBMCs with Trizol reagent. Naive CD45RAhigh/CD27high T cell percentages were measured by flow cytometry on a PBMC aliquot from every donor.

The TCR comes from a woman between 40 and 55 years old in good health. Sequenced material: blood. The sequence links TRBV10-3 to TRBJ2-1; 7 bases in between match TRBD2. The DNA is TGTGCCATCAGGACGACGACTAGCGAGCAGTTCTTC. Its protein is CAIRTTTSEQFF.